This TCR beta chain was identified during a study of T cell repertoires in cytomegalovirus infection (dated by TCRdb to between 2018 and 2021). A note on the overall study: The peptide stimulations were aimed at well-studied HLA-B-restricted epitopes as well as recently identified HLA-C-restricted CMV epitopes, whose presentation resists viral immunomodulation. Because public TCR beta signatures pointed to carriage of CMV infection together with the matching HLA type, the HLA type of each donor mattered for the analysis.

CDR1 and CDR2 (GTSNPN, SVGIG) derive from the germline V gene (reference sequence). The CDR3 runs 15 amino acids, cysteine and phenylalanine included. Only CDR3 DNA remains: 45 bases, in frame from the first base. Trimming takes 1 base off V and 5 bases off J; junction bases not matched to a gene: 11. This clonotype turned up a few times. Its antigen remains undetermined. The sample holds no much larger clone one base away, and base qualities are not on file. What the treatment or condition label conveys for this sample: in vitro stimulation with specific CMV peptide epitopes to enrich CMV-specific T cells. Broader findings and caveats from the paper: In both this cohort and an independent roughly 350-donor cohort, the cumulative frequency of public TCR beta family members distinguished carriers of CMV infection plus the relevant HLA type. The ex vivo response was dominated by HLA-C-restricted CMV-specific TCR beta clonotypes, which also provided the single most frequent clonotype in two of eight donors.

Sequencing relied on an Illumina HiSeq 1500. The public reads were reanalyzed by TCRdb: fastp trimming at Q25, MiXCR alignment, in-frame beta chains only. A single entry per CDR3 protein holds the most common genes and DNA from its merged rows. This sample comprises 350,000 to 400,000 distinct CDR3 sequences, approximately 30% of them detected only once. Roughly 12% of the sample lies in the top ten. This clonotype originated in a human donor in good health (CMV status not recorded). Some clones in this sample may be carry-over from other donors' samples. The specimen comprised cultured PBMCs, sampled from culture after CMV antigen stimulation. Rearrangement joined TRBV30 to TRBJ2-7, with 7 bases in between that match TRBD1. CDR3 region: CAWSGAGGVVDEQYF. DNA sequence: TGTGCCTGGAGTGGGGCAGGGGGTGTGGTGGACGAGCAGTACTTC. The CDR3 plus the reference TRBV30 and TRBJ2-7 genes for the other parts give the full variable domain: SQTIHQWPATLVQPVGSPLSLECTVEGTSNPNLYWYRQAAGRGLQLLFYSVGIGQISSEVPQNLSASRPQDRQFILSSKKLLLSDSGFYLCAWSGAGGVVDEQYFGPGTRLTVT.